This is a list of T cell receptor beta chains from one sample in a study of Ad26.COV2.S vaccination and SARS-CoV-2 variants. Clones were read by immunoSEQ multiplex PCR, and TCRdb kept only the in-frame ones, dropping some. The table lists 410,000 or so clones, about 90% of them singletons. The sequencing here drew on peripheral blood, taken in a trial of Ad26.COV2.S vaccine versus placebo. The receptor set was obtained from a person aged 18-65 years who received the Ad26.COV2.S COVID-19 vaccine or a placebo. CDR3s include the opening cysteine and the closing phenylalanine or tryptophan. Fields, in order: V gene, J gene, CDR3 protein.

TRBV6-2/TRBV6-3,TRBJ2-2,CASSLPGAGTGELFF
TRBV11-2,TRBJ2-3,CASSIAGASTDTQYF
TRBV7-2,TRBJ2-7,CASSLEATTYEQYF
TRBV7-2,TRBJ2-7,CASSVGTSYEQYF
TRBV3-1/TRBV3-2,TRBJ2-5,CASSRDREETQYF
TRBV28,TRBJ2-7,CASSLGGPPSYEQYF
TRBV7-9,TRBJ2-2,CASSFRTGGDTGELFF
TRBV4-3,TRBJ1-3,CASSRAGDGNTIYF
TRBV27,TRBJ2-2,CASSAGHNTGELFF
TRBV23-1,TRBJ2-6,CASSRGGRDRAPGANVLTF